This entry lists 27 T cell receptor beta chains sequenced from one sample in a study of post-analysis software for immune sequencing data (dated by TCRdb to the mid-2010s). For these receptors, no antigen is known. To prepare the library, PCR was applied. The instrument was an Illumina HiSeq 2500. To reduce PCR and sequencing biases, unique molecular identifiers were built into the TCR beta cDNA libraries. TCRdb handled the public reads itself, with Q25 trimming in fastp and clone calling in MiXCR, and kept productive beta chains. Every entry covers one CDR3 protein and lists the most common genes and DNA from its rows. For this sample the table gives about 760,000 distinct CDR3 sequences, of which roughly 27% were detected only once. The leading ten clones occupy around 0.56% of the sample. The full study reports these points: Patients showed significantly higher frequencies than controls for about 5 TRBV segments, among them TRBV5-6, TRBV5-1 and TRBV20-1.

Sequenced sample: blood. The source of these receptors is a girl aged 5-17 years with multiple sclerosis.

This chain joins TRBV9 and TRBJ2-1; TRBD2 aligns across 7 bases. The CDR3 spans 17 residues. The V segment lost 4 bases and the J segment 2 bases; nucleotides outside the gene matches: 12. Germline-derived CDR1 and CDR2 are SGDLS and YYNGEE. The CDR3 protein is CASSSRGRAETYNEQFF. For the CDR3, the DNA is TGTGCCAGCAGCTCCCGGGGGAGGGCCGAAACCTACAATGAGCAGTTCTTC.

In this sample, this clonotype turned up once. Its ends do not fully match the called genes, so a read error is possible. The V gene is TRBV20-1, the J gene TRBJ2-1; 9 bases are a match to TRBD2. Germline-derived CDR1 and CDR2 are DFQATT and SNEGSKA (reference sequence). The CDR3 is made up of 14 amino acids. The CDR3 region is CSAARGRALNKQFF. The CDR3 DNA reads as TGCAGTGCCGCGCGCGGGAGGGCCCTCAATAAGCAGTTCTTC.

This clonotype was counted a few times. The DNA of the CDR3 is TGTGCCAGCAGCTCTGGGACTAGCGGGATACGCCGACTTTACAATGAGCAGTTCTTC. Protein product: CASSSGTSGIRRLYNEQFF. The rearrangement uses TRBV7-9 and TRBJ2-1; 13 bases fit TRBD2. The CDR3 totals 19 residues. Germline V gives CDR1 SEHNR, CDR2 FQNEAQ (reference sequence). V was pared by 4 bases and J by 4 bases, with 13 bases of the junction left unmatched.

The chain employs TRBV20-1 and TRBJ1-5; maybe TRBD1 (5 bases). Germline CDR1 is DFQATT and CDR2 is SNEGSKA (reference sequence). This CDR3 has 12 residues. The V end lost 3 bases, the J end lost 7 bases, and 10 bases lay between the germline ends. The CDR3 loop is CSASRDAQPQHF. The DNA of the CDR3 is TGCAGTGCTAGCCGGGACGCGCAGCCCCAGCATTTT.

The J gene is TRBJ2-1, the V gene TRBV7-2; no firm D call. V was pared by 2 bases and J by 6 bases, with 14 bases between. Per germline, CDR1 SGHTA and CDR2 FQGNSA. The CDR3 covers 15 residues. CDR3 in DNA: TGTGCCAGCAGCTTACAACGTAGCACCCTCAATGAGCAGTTCTTC. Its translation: CASSLQRSTLNEQFF.

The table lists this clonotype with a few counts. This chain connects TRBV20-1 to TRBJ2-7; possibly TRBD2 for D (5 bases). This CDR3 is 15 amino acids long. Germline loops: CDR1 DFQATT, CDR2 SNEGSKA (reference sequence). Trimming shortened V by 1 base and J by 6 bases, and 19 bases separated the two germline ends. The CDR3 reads CSARVAGRTRGEQYF. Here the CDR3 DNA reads TGCAGTGCTAGAGTGGCGGGTAGGACCCGTGGCGAGCAGTACTTC.

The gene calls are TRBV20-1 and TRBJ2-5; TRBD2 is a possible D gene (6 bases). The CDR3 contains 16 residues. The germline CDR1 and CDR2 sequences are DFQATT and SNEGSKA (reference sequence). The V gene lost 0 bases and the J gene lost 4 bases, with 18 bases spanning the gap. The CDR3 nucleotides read TGCAGTGCTAGAGATCGCGAGGGACTGCCCCCAGAGACCCAGTACTTC. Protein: CSARDREGLPPETQYF.

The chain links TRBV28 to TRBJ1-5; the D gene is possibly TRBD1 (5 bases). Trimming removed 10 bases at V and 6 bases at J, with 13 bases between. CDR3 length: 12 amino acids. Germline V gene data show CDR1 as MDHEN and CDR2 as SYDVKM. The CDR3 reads CATLPGVQPQHF. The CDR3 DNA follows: TGTGCCACCCTGCCGGGGGTTCAGCCCCAGCATTTT.

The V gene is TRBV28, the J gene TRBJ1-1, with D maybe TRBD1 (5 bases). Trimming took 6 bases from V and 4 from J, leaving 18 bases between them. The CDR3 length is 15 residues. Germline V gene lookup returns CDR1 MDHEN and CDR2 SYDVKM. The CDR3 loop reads CASSARGRGSTEAFF. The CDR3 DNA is TGTGCCAGCAGCGCCCGGGGGAGGGGAAGCACTGAAGCTTTCTTT. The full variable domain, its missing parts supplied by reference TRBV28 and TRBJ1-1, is DVKVTQSSRYLVKRTGEKVFLECVQDMDHENMFWYRQDPGLGLRLIYFSYDVKMKEKGDIPEGYSVSREKKERFSLILESASTNQTSMYLCASSARGRGSTEAFFGQGTRLTVV.

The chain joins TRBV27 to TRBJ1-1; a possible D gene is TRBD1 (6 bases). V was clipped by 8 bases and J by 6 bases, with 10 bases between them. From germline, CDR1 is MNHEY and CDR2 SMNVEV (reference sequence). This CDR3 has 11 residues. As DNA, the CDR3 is TGTGCCAGCGCAAACAGGGCTGAAGCTTTCTTT. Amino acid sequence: CASANRAEAFF.

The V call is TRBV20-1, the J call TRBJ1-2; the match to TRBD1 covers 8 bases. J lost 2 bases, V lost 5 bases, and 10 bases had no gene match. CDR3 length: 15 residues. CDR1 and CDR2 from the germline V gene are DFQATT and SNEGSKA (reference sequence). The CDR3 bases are TGCAGTGCTGGGAAGACAGGGGAGGGGAACTATGGCTACACCTTC. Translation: CSAGKTGEGNYGYTF.

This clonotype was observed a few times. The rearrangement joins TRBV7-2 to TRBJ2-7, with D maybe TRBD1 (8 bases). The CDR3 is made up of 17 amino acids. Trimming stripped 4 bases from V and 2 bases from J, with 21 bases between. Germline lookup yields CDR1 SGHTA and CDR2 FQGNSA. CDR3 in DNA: TGTGCCAGCAGCTCCCGAGGGGGGGACAGGCTACCCTACGAGCAGTACTTC. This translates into CASSSRGGDRLPYEQYF.

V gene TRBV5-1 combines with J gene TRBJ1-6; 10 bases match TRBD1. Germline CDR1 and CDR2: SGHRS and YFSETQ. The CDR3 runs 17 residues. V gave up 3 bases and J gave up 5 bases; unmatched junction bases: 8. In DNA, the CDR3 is TGCGCCAGCAGCTCCGGGACAGGGGCATTGGATAATTCACCCCTCCACTTT. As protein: CASSSGTGALDNSPLHF.

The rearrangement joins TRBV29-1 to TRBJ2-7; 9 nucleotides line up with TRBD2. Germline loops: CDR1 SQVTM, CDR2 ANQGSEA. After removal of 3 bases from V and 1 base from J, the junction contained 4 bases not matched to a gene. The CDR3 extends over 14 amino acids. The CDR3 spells CSVDGLANSYEQYF. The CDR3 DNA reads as TGCAGCGTTGATGGACTAGCGAATTCCTACGAGCAGTACTTC.

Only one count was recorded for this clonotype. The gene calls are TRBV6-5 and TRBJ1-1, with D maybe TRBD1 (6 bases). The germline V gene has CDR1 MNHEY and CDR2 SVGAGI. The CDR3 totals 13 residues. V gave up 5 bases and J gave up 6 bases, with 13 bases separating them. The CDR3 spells CASSLTGLAEAFF. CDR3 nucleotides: TGTGCCAGCAGTCTAACAGGGTTGGCTGAAGCTTTCTTT.

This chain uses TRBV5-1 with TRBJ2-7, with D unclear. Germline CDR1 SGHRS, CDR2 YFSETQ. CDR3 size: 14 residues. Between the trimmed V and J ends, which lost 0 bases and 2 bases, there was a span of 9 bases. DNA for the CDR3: TGCGCCAGCAGCTTGGTGGGTCCTGCCTACGAGCAGTACTTC. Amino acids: CASSLVGPAYEQYF.

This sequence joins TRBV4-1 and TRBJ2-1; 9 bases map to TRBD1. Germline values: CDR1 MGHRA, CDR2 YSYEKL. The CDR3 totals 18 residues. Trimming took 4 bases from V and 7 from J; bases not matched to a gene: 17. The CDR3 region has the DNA TGCGCCAGCAGCCCTCAGGGACAGGGCATGAAAAAGGATAATGAGCAGTTCTTC. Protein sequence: CASSPQGQGMKKDNEQFF.

The CDR3 here is CASIEGGYRNTEAFF. Here the CDR3 DNA reads TGTGCCAGCATCGAGGGGGGGTATAGGAACACTGAAGCTTTCTTT. The chain recombines TRBV28 with TRBJ1-1; the D gene is possibly TRBD1 (6 bases). This CDR3 comprises 15 residues. Germline CDR1 reads MDHEN; CDR2 reads SYDVKM. Trimming took 7 bases from V and 1 from J, leaving 16 bases between them. Looking up the rest from reference TRBV28 and TRBJ1-1 gives the full variable domain: DVKVTQSSRYLVKRTGEKVFLECVQDMDHENMFWYRQDPGLGLRLIYFSYDVKMKEKGDIPEGYSVSREKKERFSLILESASTNQTSMYLCASIEGGYRNTEAFFGQGTRLTVV.

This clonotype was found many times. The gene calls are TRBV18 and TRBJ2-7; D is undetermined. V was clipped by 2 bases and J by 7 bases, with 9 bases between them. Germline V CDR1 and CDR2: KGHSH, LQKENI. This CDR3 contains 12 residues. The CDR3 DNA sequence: TGTGCCAGCTCACCAGGGGAAGGGGAGCAGTACTTC. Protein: CASSPGEGEQYF.

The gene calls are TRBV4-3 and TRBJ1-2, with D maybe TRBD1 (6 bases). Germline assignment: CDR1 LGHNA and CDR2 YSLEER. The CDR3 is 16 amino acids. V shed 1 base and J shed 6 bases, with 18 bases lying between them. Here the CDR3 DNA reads TGCGCCAGCAGCCAAGCCGTGGGGGGGGCCCCTGATGGCTACACCTTC. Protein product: CASSQAVGGAPDGYTF.

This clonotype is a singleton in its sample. The CDR3 bases are TGTGCCAGCAGCTTAGTAGGAAGCCGGATAAGAAACACCATATATTTT. Encoded protein: CASSLVGSRIRNTIYF. The chain employs TRBV7-9 and TRBJ1-3, with D unclear. Germline V gene data show CDR1 as SEHNR and CDR2 as FQNEAQ (reference sequence). Deletions cut 1 base from V and 5 bases from J, with 15 bases between. The CDR3 has 16 residues.

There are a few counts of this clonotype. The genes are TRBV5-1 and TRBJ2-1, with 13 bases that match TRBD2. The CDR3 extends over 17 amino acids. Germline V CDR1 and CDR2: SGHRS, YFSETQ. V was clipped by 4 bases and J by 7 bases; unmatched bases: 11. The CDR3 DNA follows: TGCGCCAGCAGCGGAGATAGGACTAGCGGGAGAGGGAATGAGCAGTTCTTC. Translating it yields CASSGDRTSGRGNEQFF.

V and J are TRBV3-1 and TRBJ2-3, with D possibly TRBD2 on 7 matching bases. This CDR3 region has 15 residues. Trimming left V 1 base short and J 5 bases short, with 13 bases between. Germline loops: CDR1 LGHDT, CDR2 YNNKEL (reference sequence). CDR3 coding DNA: TGTGCCAGCAGCCAAGTGGGGGGGCGGGGAGATACGCAGTATTTT. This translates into CASSQVGGRGDTQYF.

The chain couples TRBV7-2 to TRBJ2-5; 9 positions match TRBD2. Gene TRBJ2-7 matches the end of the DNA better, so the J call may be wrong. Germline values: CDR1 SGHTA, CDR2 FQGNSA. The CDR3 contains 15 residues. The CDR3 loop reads CASSSRGGRVYEQYF. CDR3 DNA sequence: TGTGCCAGCAGCTCCCGAGGCGGGAGGGTCTACGAGCAGTACTTC.

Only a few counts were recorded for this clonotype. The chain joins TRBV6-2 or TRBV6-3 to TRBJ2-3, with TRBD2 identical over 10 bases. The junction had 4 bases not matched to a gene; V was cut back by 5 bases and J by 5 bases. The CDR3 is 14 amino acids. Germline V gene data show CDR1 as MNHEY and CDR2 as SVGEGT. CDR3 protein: CASSGTSDLDTQYF. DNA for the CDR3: TGTGCCAGCAGTGGGACTAGCGACTTAGATACGCAGTATTTT.

CDR3 DNA: TGTGCCAGCAGTTTAACGACGGTACACCAAGAGACCCAGTACTTC. Amino acid sequence: CASSLTTVHQETQYF. The chain carries TRBV28 and TRBJ2-5; D gene ambiguous. Germline lookup yields CDR1 MDHEN and CDR2 SYDVKM. The CDR3 sequence is 15 residues long. V was trimmed by 2 bases and J by 0 bases, leaving 10 bases between them.

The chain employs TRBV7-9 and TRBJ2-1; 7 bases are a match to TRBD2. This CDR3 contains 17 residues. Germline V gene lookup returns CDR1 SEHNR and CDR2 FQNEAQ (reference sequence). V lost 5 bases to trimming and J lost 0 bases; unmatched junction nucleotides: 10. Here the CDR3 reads CASSQPKGGSSYNEQFF. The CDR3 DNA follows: TGTGCCAGCAGCCAACCTAAAGGCGGGAGCTCCTACAATGAGCAGTTCTTC.